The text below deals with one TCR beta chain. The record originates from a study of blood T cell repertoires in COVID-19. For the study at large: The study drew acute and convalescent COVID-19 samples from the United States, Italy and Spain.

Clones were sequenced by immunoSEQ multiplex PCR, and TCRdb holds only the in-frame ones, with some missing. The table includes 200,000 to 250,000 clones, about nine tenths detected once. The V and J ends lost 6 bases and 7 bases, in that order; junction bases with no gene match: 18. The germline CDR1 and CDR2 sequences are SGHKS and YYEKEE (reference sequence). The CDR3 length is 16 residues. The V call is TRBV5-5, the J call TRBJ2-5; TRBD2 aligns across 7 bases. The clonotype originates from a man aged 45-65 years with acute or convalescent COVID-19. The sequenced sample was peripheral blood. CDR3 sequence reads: CASTSGQGGFWGTQYF. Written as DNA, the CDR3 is TGTGCCAGCACCTCAGGGCAGGGAGGGTTTTGGGGGACCCAGTACTTC.